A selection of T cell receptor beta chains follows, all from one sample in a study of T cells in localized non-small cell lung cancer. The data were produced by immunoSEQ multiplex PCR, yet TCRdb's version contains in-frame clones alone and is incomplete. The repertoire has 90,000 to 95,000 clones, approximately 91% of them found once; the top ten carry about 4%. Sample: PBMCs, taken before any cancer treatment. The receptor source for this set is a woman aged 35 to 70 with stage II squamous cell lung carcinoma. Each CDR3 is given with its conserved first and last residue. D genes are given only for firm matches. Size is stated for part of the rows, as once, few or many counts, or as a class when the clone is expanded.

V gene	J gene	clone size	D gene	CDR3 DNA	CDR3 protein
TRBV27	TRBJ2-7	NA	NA	TGTGCCAGCAGCTCCCTAGACCACTACGAGCAGTACTTC	CASSSLDHYEQYF
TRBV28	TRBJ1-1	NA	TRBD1	TGTGCCAGCAGTCTCCCGGTGGGACAGGTTCCTGAAGCTTTCTTT	CASSLPVGQVPEAFF
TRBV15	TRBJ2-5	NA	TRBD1	TGTGCCACCAGCAGGGCCGGGACAGGGCGGGAGACCCAGTACTTC	CATSRAGTGRETQYF
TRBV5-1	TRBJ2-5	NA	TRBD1	TGCGCCAGCACCCCCACAGGGGACCCTCAGGGGACCCAGTACTTC	CASTPTGDPQGTQYF
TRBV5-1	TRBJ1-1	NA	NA	TGCGCCAGCAGCTTGGAGAGGGTGGGCACTGAAGCTTTCTTT	CASSLERVGTEAFF
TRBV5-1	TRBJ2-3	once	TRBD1	TGCGCCAGCAGCGATGACAGGGGATCAGATACGCAGTATTTT	CASSDDRGSDTQYF
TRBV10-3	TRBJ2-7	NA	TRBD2	TGTGCCATCAGTGAGTCGAGGACTAGCGGGAGGCCCTACGAGCAGTACTTC	CAISESRTSGRPYEQYF
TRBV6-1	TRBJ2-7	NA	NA	TGTGCCAGCAGGTTATCAGGAGCCCGGTACGAGCAGTACTTC	CASRLSGARYEQYF
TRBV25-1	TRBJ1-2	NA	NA	TGTGCCAGCAGTCGCCGAATCTATGGCTACACCTTC	CASSRRIYGYTF
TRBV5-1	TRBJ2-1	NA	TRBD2	TGCGCCAGCAGCTTCGGGACTAGCGGGAGACCCTACAATGAGCAGTTCTTC	CASSFGTSGRPYNEQFF
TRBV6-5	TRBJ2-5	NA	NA	TGTGCCAGCAGTTTGGAACCGTCCTACCAAGAGACCCAGTACTTC	CASSLEPSYQETQYF